These T cell receptor beta chains were read from a single sample in a study of T cells in Graves' hyperthyroidism and ophthalmopathy. One entry per CDR3 protein, called by TCRdb with MiXCR from the multiplex PCR reads. The sample consists of about 640,000 distinct CDR3 sequences, about 45% of them appearing once. The sequencing input was peripheral blood or thyroid tissue (not recorded which). Source of these receptors: an adult man with Graves' disease, either hyperthyroidism or ophthalmopathy (not recorded which). The CDR3 runs from the conserved cysteine through the conserved F or W.

TRBJ1-6,TRBV7-9,CASSLRSLGWLDSPLHF
TRBJ1-2,TRBV24-1,CATSPYGYTF
TRBJ2-6,TRBV20-1,CSARDLGPSGANVLTF
TRBJ1-6,TRBV12-3/TRBV12-4,CAGSLNSPLHF
TRBJ2-5,TRBV7-8,CASSGQTGGGSGQETQYF
TRBJ2-5,TRBV5-1,CASSSGLAGVKTQYF
TRBJ1-1,TRBV15,CATSSQAGTEAFF
TRBJ1-5,TRBV24-1,CATGTGRAQHF
TRBJ1-5,TRBV7-9,CASSQDRGNQPQHF
TRBJ1-1,TRBV5-1,CASIPTPARNTEAFF
TRBJ2-3,TRBV7-8,CASSLRDRGTDTQYF
TRBJ2-7,TRBV10-3,CASSEGQDRGVYEQYF
TRBJ2-6,TRBV4-3,CASSHPLGGSGANVLTF
TRBJ2-2,TRBV24-1,CATSDRTGSGELFF
TRBJ1-4,TRBV29-1,CSVKGGGEKLFF
TRBJ1-1,TRBV7-9,CASTLQGDTEAFF
TRBJ1-2,TRBV29-1,CSVQGMGTDTNYGYTF
TRBJ1-4,TRBV12-3/TRBV12-4,CASKWTEDEKLFF
TRBJ1-5,TRBV7-2,CASSLTSGESQPQHF
TRBJ2-3,TRBV7-9,CASSPTGHHTDTQYF
TRBJ1-4,TRBV19,CASRLRQGVEEKLFF
TRBJ1-1,TRBV14,CASRNVRDRLNTEAFF
TRBJ1-4,TRBV12-5,CASGLAGAGVGKLFF
TRBJ1-2,TRBV10-3,CAISEMGGYTF
TRBJ1-5,TRBV15,CATSSLGTGPQPQHF